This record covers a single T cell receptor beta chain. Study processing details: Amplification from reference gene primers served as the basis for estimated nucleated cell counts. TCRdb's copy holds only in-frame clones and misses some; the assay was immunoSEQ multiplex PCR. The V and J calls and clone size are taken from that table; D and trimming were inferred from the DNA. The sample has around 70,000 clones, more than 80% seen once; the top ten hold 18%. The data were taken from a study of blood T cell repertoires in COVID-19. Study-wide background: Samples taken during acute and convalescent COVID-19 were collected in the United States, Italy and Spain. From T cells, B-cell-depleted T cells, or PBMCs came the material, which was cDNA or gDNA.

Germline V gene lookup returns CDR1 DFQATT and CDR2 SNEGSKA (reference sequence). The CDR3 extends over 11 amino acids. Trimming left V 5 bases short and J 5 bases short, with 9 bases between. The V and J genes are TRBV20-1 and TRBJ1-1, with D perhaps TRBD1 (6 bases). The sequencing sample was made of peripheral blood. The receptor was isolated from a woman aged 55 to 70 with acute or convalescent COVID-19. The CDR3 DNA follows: TGCAGTGCTTACAGGGAAACTGAAGCTTTCTTT. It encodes CSAYRETEAFF.